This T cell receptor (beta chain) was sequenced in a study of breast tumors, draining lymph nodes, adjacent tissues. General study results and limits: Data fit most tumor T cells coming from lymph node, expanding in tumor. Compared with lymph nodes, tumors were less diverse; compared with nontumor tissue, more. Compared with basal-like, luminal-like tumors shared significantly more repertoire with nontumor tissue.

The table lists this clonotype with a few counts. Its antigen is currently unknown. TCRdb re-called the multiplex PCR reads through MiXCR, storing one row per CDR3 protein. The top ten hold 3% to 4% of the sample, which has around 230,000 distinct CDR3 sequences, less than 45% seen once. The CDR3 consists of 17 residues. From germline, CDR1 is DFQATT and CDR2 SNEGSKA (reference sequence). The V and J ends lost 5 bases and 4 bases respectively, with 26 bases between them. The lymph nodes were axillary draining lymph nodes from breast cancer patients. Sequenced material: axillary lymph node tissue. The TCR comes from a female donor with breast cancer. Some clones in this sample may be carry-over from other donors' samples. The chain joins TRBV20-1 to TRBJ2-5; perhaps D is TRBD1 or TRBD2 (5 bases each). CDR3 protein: CSARKRNRPAGRETQYF. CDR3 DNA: TGCAGTGCTCGAAAACGGAACAGGCCTGCGGGCCGAGAGACCCAGTACTTC.